This TCR beta chain stems from a study of shared clonotypes between healthy human individuals. Germline trimming cut 3 bases from V and 5 bases from J; bases unmatched to any gene: 9. The CDR3 has 17 amino acids. The germline V gene has CDR1 LGHNA and CDR2 YNFKEQ. Profiling relied on immunoSEQ multiplex PCR, and the TCRdb table lists in-frame clones only, not all of them. Here the sample spans 780,000 or so clones, 72% being singletons. This clone was picked up a small number of times. This sequence joins TRBV4-2 and TRBJ2-3, with 12 bases lining up with TRBD2. The source material was memory CD4+ T cells sorted from blood. As for subset: CD45RA-negative fraction. The TCR comes from a woman aged 25-40 years in good health. The CDR3 nucleotides read TGTGCCAGCAGCCAGCCTAGCGGGAGGGCCCGCAGAGATACGCAGTATTTT. Residues: CASSQPSGRARRDTQYF.